The entry that follows covers one T cell receptor (beta chain) sequence. The antigen is undetermined. The sample is drawn from a study of T-cell memory formation after mild COVID-19. Study information: For the most part, TCR clusters were specific to one donor.

Trimming removed 5 bases at V and 5 bases at J, with 9 bases between. The length of the CDR3 is 13 residues. Germline CDR1 is SGHTA and CDR2 is FQGNSA. Constant-segment primers were used for 5'RACE, and the resulting TCR alpha and TCR beta cDNA libraries carried sample barcodes and UMIs. TCRdb re-called the 5' RACE reads with MiXCR, one entry per CDR3 protein. The sample contains around 200,000 distinct CDR3 sequences, around 25% of which appear only once. Overall study results and limits: Among contracting clones, CD4+ were mainly CM/EM and CD8+ enriched in EMRA.

The receptor was isolated from an adult woman who had mild COVID-19 (a few samples of this study predate the infection). Cell type and time point are not known. Source material: PBMCs or a T cell subset sorted from them (not recorded which). The chain employs TRBV7-2 and TRBJ1-4; D unclear. The CDR3 is CASSPRSNEKLFF. The CDR3 nucleotides read TGTGCCAGCAGCCCCCGGTCCAATGAAAAACTGTTTTTT.